The clone carrying this T cell receptor beta chain turned up a few times. The antigen is undetermined. Time point of the sample: patch test 1, 2 weeks after DPC sensitization. Treatment indicated: therapeutic diphenylcyclopropenone sensitization with weekly scalp DPC. The data belong to a study of human T cells and chemical hapten exposure. Overall study results and limits: TCRs exceeding 1 in 1000 frequency stayed unchanged with DPC sensitization.

MiXCR was run by TCRdb on the RACE reads, yielding one entry per CDR3 protein. The repertoire holds some 400,000 distinct CDR3 sequences, with around 4.8% as singletons. The CDR3 length is 13 residues. The J segment lost 3 bases and the V segment lost 6 bases, leaving 3 bases of the junction unmatched. Germline V gives CDR1 MNHNS, CDR2 SASEGT. The V gene is TRBV6-1, the J gene TRBJ1-1; 8 bases are a match to TRBD1. Sequences were derived from whole blood, sampled in connection with sensitization to the hapten diphenylcyclopropenone (DPC). The sequence was collected from a woman in her 50s with alopecia areata. Some clones in this sample may be carry-over from other donors' samples. CDR3 nucleotides: TGTGCCAGCAGGGACAGGGAGGACACTGAAGCTTTCTTT. As protein: CASRDREDTEAFF.